This record concerns one TCR beta chain sequence. There are 16 residues in the CDR3. The V gene lost 0 bases and the J gene lost 3 bases, with 15 bases spanning the gap. CDR1 is SGHDT and CDR2 is YYEEEE in the germline V gene. Profiled with immunoSEQ multiplex PCR; TCRdb holds only in-frame clones, not every one. The data hold some 99,000 clones, with roughly 90% observed a single time. The sample is drawn from a study of control samples from healthy donors and cancer patients. Sequenced input: blood. The receptor's source is a woman aged 45-65 years in good health. V gene TRBV5-6 combines with J gene TRBJ1-1, with D possibly TRBD1 on 6 matching bases. CDR3 in amino acids: CASSLGIGGQYTEAFF. The CDR3 region has the DNA TGTGCCAGCAGCTTGGGGATCGGGGGGCAGTACACTGAAGCTTTCTTT. The entire variable domain, with the rest obtained from reference TRBV5-6 and TRBJ1-1, is as follows: DAGVTQSPTHLIKTRGQQVTLRCSPKSGHDTVSWYQQALGQGPQFIFQYYEEEERQRGNFPDRFSGHQFPNYSSELNVNALLLGDSALYLCASSLGIGGQYTEAFFGQGTRLTVV.